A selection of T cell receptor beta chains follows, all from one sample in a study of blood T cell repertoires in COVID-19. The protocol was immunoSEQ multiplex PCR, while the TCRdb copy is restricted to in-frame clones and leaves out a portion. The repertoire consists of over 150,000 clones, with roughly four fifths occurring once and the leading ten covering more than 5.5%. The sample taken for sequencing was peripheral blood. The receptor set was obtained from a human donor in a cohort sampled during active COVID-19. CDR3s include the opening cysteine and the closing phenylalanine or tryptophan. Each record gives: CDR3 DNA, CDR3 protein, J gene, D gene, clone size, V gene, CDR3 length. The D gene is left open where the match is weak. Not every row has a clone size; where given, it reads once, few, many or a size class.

DNA: TGTGCCACCTATGGGAGGGGGGAGCTGTTTTTT
CDR3: CATYGRGELFF
J: TRBJ2-2
D: -
size: few
V: TRBV25-1
length: 11

DNA: TGTGCCAGCAGTTTATCTGGGACTCAGTTGGGGCGGAACACCGGGGAGCTGTTTTTT
CDR3: CASSLSGTQLGRNTGELFF
J: TRBJ2-2
D: -
size: once
V: TRBV27
length: 19

DNA: TGCGCCAGCAGCTTGGGGGGAGGAACTAGTGGGGCCAACGTCCTGACTTTC
CDR3: CASSLGGGTSGANVLTF
J: TRBJ2-6
D: -
size: -
V: TRBV5-1
length: 17

DNA: TGTGCCAGCAGCCTCGGACAGGGAAACTATCAGCCCCAGCATTTT
CDR3: CASSLGQGNYQPQHF
J: TRBJ1-5
D: TRBD1
size: -
V: TRBV7-9
length: 15

DNA: TGTGCCAGCAGTCCTTGGTTGCGGGGGGGAACCGGGGAGCTGTTTTTT
CDR3: CASSPWLRGGTGELFF
J: TRBJ2-2
D: TRBD2
size: -
V: TRBV7-8
length: 16

DNA: TGTGCCAGCAGCTTACGGATGAAGGGAGGAACCTACGAGCAGTACTTC
CDR3: CASSLRMKGGTYEQYF
J: TRBJ2-7
D: -
size: -
V: TRBV7-3
length: 16

DNA: TGTGCCAGCAGCCCCGGGTGGGGGACAGCAGCCTACGAGCAGTACTTC
CDR3: CASSPGWGTAAYEQYF
J: TRBJ2-7
D: TRBD1
size: -
V: TRBV9
length: 16

DNA: TGTGCCAGCAGTGGTGGGAGGGGTAGTCTTCAGCCCCAGCATTTT
CDR3: CASSGGRGSLQPQHF
J: TRBJ1-5
D: -
size: -
V: TRBV2
length: 15

DNA: TGCGCCAGCAGCCAAGATAGAGCAGGGCAGAACACCTTC
CDR3: CASSQDRAGQNTF
J: TRBJ1-2
D: -
size: many
V: TRBV4-1
length: 13

DNA: TGTGCCAGCAGCTCAACAGTTTCCCCAAGCTACACCTTC
CDR3: CASSSTVSPSYTF
J: TRBJ1-2
D: -
size: -
V: TRBV5-6
length: 13

DNA: TGTGCCAGCAGCTCATCGAGGGGGCGAAACACTGAAGCTTTCTTT
CDR3: CASSSSRGRNTEAFF
J: TRBJ1-1
D: TRBD1
size: -
V: TRBV7-9
length: 15

DNA: TGTGCCAGCAGCGTAGGTGGCAGCACAGATACGCAGTATTTT
CDR3: CASSVGGSTDTQYF
J: TRBJ2-3
D: -
size: -
V: TRBV9
length: 14

DNA: TGTGCTAGCAGCTTAGCGGCGGGGGGTCACCATGAGCAGTTCTTC
CDR3: CASSLAAGGHHEQFF
J: TRBJ2-1
D: TRBD2
size: -
V: TRBV7-7
length: 15

DNA: TGTGCCAGCAGTGAGACAGGGCCCTGGGATTCACCCCTCCACTTT
CDR3: CASSETGPWDSPLHF
J: TRBJ1-6
D: TRBD1
size: -
V: TRBV9
length: 15

DNA: TGTGCCAGCAGCTTGGACGGGGGGACCTACGAGCAGTACTTC
CDR3: CASSLDGGTYEQYF
J: TRBJ2-7
D: TRBD2
size: -
V: TRBV5-5
length: 14

DNA: TGTGCCAGCAGCCAAAAGCGGGGAGGTGACACCGGGGAGCTGTTTTTT
CDR3: CASSQKRGGDTGELFF
J: TRBJ2-2
D: TRBD2
size: -
V: TRBV5-4
length: 16

DNA: TGTGCCAGCCAACAGTCCCGTAACTACAATGAGCAGTTCTTC
CDR3: CASQQSRNYNEQFF
J: TRBJ2-1
D: -
size: -
V: TRBV11-3
length: 14

DNA: TGTGCCTGGAGTGTAGGGGCAGTAGGAAACACCATATATTTT
CDR3: CAWSVGAVGNTIYF
J: TRBJ1-3
D: -
size: -
V: TRBV30
length: 14

DNA: TGTGCCAGCAGCGCCTCACCTCTGTCCGGGACAGCGGTAGCTTTCTTT
CDR3: CASSASPLSGTAVAFF
J: TRBJ1-1
D: TRBD1
size: -
V: TRBV9
length: 16

DNA: TGTGCCAGCAGCGTAGAGGGGTCGATCGGAAACAATGAGCAGTTCTTC
CDR3: CASSVEGSIGNNEQFF
J: TRBJ2-1
D: -
size: -
V: TRBV9
length: 16

DNA: TGTGCCAGCAGCTTCGGACAGGCTAATGAAAAACTGTTTTTT
CDR3: CASSFGQANEKLFF
J: TRBJ1-4
D: TRBD1
size: -
V: TRBV5-6
length: 14

DNA: TGCAGTGCTAGTAGCGAACTCTCAGGGGGCCAAGCTTTCTTT
CDR3: CSASSELSGGQAFF
J: TRBJ1-1
D: TRBD1
size: once
V: TRBV20-1
length: 14

DNA: TGTGCCAGCAGCTGGGGGGACAGGGCTGGGGCCAACGTCCTGACTTTC
CDR3: CASSWGDRAGANVLTF
J: TRBJ2-6
D: TRBD1
size: few
V: TRBV5-5
length: 16

DNA: TGTGCTAGTGGTTTTCCCCCACTAGCGGGGGCCGTTCGCACAGATACGCAGTATTTT
CDR3: CASGFPPLAGAVRTDTQYF
J: TRBJ2-3
D: TRBD2
size: once
V: TRBV12-5
length: 19

DNA: TGTGCCAGCTCACCATCCCTCCGGACAGGGATGGCCCTCTACGAGCAGTACTTC
CDR3: CASSPSLRTGMALYEQYF
J: TRBJ2-7
D: TRBD1
size: few
V: TRBV18
length: 18

DNA: TGTGCCAGTAGGAGACAGGCGAATAACTATGGCTACACCTTC
CDR3: CASRRQANNYGYTF
J: TRBJ1-2
D: -
size: -
V: TRBV19
length: 14

DNA: TGTGCCAGCAGCTTGGCCCCTCCCAGGGGCGCTAACTATGGCTACACCTTC
CDR3: CASSLAPPRGANYGYTF
J: TRBJ1-2
D: -
size: -
V: TRBV5-5
length: 17